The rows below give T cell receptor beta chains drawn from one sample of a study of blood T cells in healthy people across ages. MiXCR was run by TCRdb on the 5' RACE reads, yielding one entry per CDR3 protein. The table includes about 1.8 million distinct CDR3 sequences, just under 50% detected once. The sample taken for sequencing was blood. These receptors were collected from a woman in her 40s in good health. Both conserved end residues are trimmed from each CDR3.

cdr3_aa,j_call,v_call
ASSQQGEPGANVLT,TRBJ2-6,TRBV14
ASCYSLGQGAGNGYT,TRBJ1-2,TRBV28
SAPSEVVDNEQF,TRBJ2-1,TRBV20-1
ASSLGGQGAGAF,TRBJ1-1,TRBV11-2
ASIKRTGDNTEAF,TRBJ1-1,TRBV12-3/TRBV12-4
ASSQGRRMYGYT,TRBJ1-2,TRBV4-3
ASTAKGADGYEQY,TRBJ2-7,TRBV6-1
SASDREEAYEQY,TRBJ2-7,TRBV20-1
ASSTGQGRTGELF,TRBJ2-2,TRBV19
ASRSTSGVPDTQY,TRBJ2-3,TRBV7-9
ASSLKRLHTDNYGYT,TRBJ1-2,TRBV7-8
ASSKTGHPSLYNEQF,TRBJ2-1,TRBV6-1
ASREDRRGYT,TRBJ1-2,TRBV27